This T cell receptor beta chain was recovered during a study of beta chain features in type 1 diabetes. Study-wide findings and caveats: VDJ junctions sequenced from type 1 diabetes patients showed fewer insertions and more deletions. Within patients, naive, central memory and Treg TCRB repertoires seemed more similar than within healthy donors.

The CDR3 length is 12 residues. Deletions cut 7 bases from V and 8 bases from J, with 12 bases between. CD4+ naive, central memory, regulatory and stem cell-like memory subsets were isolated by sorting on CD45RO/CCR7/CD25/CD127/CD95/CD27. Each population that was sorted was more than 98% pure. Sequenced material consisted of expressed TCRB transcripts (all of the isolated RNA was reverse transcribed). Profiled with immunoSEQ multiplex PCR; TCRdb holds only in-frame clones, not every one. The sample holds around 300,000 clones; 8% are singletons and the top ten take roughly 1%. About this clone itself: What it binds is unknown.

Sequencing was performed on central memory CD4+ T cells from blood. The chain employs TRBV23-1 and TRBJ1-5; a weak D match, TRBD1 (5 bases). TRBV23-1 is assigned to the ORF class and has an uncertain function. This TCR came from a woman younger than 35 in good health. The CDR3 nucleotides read TGCGCCAGCATCCCAGGGATCAAGCCCCAGCATTTT. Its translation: CASIPGIKPQHF.